The clone carrying this TCR beta chain was recorded once. This sample was taken from a study of blood T cell repertoires in COVID-19. Using immunoSEQ multiplex PCR, the repertoire was profiled, and TCRdb retains in-frame clones only, with some absent. Among 350,000 to 550,000 clones listed, roughly nine tenths were seen once. CDR1 and CDR2 from the germline V gene are SGHNT and YYREEE (reference sequence). The ends were cut back, 0 bases at V and 7 bases at J, with 19 bases in the middle. This CDR3 has 16 residues. Cohort assignment relied on participant-reported clinical history. The chain joins TRBV5-4 to TRBJ1-2; D may be TRBD1 (5 bases). The specimen was PBMCs or T cells enriched from blood (not recorded which). This TCR was recovered from a man aged 25-45 years who had recovered from COVID-19. The DNA of the CDR3 is TGTGCCAGCAGCTTGGCTGGGGACGGGGGGATCGGTGGCTACACCTTC. Amino acid sequence: CASSLAGDGGIGGYTF.